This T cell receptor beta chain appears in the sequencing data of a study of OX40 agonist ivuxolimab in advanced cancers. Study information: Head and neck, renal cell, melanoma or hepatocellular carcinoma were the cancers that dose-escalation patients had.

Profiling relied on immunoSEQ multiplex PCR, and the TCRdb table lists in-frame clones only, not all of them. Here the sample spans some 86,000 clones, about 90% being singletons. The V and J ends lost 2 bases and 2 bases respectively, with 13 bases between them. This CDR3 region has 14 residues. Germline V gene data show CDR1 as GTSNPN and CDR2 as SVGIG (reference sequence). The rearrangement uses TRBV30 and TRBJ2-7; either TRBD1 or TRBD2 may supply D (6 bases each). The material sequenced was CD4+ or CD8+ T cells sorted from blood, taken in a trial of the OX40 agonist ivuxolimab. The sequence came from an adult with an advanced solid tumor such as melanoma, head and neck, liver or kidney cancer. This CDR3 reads CAWSNGGPPYEQYF. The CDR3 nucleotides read TGTGCCTGGAGTAACGGGGGCCCTCCCTACGAGCAGTACTTC.